This T cell receptor beta chain was sequenced during a study of blood T cells in healthy people across ages. Study-wide results and caveats: Diversity was higher, and naive CD4+ cells more numerous, in long-lived donors than in aged donors. When one million T cells were used, diversity estimates were thought to be underestimates. Diversity of TCR beta per million T cells declined in a roughly linear way with age.

About this clonotype: Antigen: not known.

The extraction recovered at least 6 micrograms of total RNA per sample. The V end lost 6 bases, the J end lost 12 bases, and 17 bases lay between the germline ends. Germline V gene lookup returns CDR1 MDHEN and CDR2 SYDVKM. This CDR3 is 12 amino acids long. A sample-barcoded 5' primer and a J-beta primer mix were used in a second PCR of roughly 7 to 11 cycles. MiXCR, applied by TCRdb to the 5' RACE reads, yields one record per CDR3 protein. The sample consists of approximately 820,000 distinct CDR3 sequences, 40% to 50% of them appearing once. The sequence was obtained from a man aged 55 to 70 in good health. The sample consisted of blood. The V gene is TRBV28, the J gene TRBJ2-5; weak D call: TRBD2 (5 bases). CDR3 loop: CASSPRTGIEYF. CDR3 bases: TGTGCCAGCAGCCCCCGTACCGGGATCGAGTACTTC.